The source of this T cell receptor beta chain is a study of blood T cell repertoires in COVID-19. Repertoires were generated with immunoSEQ multiplex PCR, while TCRdb's copy carries only in-frame clones and drops some. This table holds 310,000 or so clones, nearly 90% found once. V was pared by 1 base and J by 0 bases, with 7 bases of the junction left unmatched. Germline lookup yields CDR1 LNHDA and CDR2 SQIVND (reference sequence). The CDR3 runs 17 residues. Sequencing used PBMCs or T cells enriched from blood (not recorded which). The sequence was collected from a woman under 40 who had recovered from COVID-19. The chain recombines TRBV19 with TRBJ1-1, with TRBD1 matching 8 bases. The CDR3, as DNA: TGTGCCAGTAGTATAGGTCGGACAGGGACTTTGAACACTGAAGCTTTCTTT. Its translation: CASSIGRTGTLNTEAFF.